This is a list of T cell receptor beta chains from one sample in a study of shared clonotypes between healthy human individuals. TCRdb's table, derived via immunoSEQ multiplex PCR, lists solely in-frame clones and lacks some. The sample yields a few million clones, approximately 92% seen once. Material for sequencing was naive CD4+ T cells sorted from blood. The receptors come from a man aged 18 to 35 in good health. CDR3s include the opening cysteine and the closing phenylalanine or tryptophan. The D gene is left open where the match is weak. Part of the rows lack a size; the others show once, few, many or a class for expanded clones.

size	D	V	J	CDR3	DNA
-	-	TRBV28	TRBJ1-3	CASKEASISGNTIYF	TGTGCCAGCAAAGAAGCGTCCATCTCTGGAAACACCATATATTTT
-	-	TRBV9	TRBJ2-7	CASSVDEGTYEQYF	TGTGCCAGCAGCGTAGACGAGGGGACGTACGAGCAGTACTTC
-	-	TRBV5-4	TRBJ2-7	CASSLQGYEQYF	TGTGCCAGCAGCTTACAGGGTTACGAGCAGTACTTC
few	-	TRBV5-1	TRBJ1-6	CASSLDGAPNSPLHF	TGCGCCAGCAGCTTGGACGGAGCGCCTAATTCACCCCTCCACTTT
-	TRBD1	TRBV30	TRBJ1-3	CAWTGGYGNTIYF	TGTGCCTGGACAGGGGGCTACGGAAACACCATATATTTT
once	TRBD2	TRBV7-6	TRBJ2-7	CASSSAGVGDEQYF	TGTGCCAGCAGCTCTGCGGGGGTCGGGGACGAGCAGTACTTC
-	-	TRBV5-1	TRBJ2-1	CASQTGPGYNEQFF	TGCGCCAGCCAGACAGGACCCGGATACAATGAGCAGTTCTTC
-	-	TRBV30	TRBJ2-4	CAWSVGGENIQYF	TGTGCCTGGAGTGTTGGAGGGGAAAACATTCAGTACTTC
-	TRBD1	TRBV18	TRBJ2-2	CASSLGQGNTGELFF	TGTGCCAGCTCACTCGGACAGGGAAACACCGGGGAGCTGTTTTTT
-	TRBD2	TRBV7-7	TRBJ2-1	CASSLYGLANEQFF	TGTGCTAGCAGCTTATACGGACTAGCAAATGAGCAGTTCTTC
-	-	TRBV5-4	TRBJ1-2	CASSPDSTYGYTF	TGTGCCAGCAGTCCGGACAGTACCTATGGCTACACCTTC
-	TRBD1	TRBV18	TRBJ2-1	CASSQGQGPYNEQFF	TGTGCCAGCTCTCAGGGACAGGGGCCCTACAATGAGCAGTTCTTC
-	TRBD2	TRBV7-8	TRBJ2-2	CASSPWVGLAGGANTGELFF	TGTGCCAGCAGCCCCTGGGTGGGGCTAGCGGGAGGCGCGAACACCGGGGAGCTGTTTTTT
-	-	TRBV5-1	TRBJ2-5	CASSLVAPQETQYF	TGCGCCAGCAGCTTGGTGGCTCCACAAGAGACCCAGTACTTC
-	-	TRBV4-1	TRBJ2-3	CASSQGLGGGTQYF	TGCGCCAGCAGCCAAGGGCTAGGAGGCGGCACGCAGTATTTT
-	-	TRBV9	TRBJ2-1	CASSVGGSYNEQFF	TGTGCCAGCAGCGTCGGCGGCTCCTACAATGAGCAGTTCTTC
-	TRBD1	TRBV28	TRBJ1-2	CATGQGHIGYTF	TGTGCCACGGGACAGGGTCATATTGGCTACACCTTC
-	-	TRBV5-6	TRBJ1-6	CASSGPIGNSPLHF	TGTGCCAGCAGCGGACCGATAGGGAATTCACCCCTCCACTTT
-	-	TRBV7-2	TRBJ1-5	CASSLAGGYSNQPQHF	TGTGCCAGCAGCTTAGCAGGGGGGTACAGCAATCAGCCCCAGCATTTT
-	-	TRBV7-9	TRBJ2-3	CALQGGNTDTQYF	TGTGCCCTACAAGGCGGGAACACAGATACGCAGTATTTT
once	-	TRBV5-1	TRBJ1-2	CASSLATGFYGYTF	TGCGCCAGCAGCTTGGCGACAGGTTTCTATGGCTACACCTTC
once	-	TRBV27	TRBJ2-4	CASSFRANTLRGPLAKNIQYF	TGTGCCAGCAGTTTCCGTGCGAATACCCTAAGAGGCCCTTTAGCCAAAAACATTCAGTACTTC
-	-	TRBV7-6	TRBJ2-3	CASSSDVPRAQYF	TGTGCCAGCAGCTCCGACGTCCCGAGAGCGCAGTATTTT
-	-	TRBV27	TRBJ2-1	CASSLRGPPGEEQFF	TGTGCCAGCAGTTTACGGGGCCCTCCGGGGGAGGAGCAGTTCTTC
once	-	TRBV6-5	TRBJ2-1	CASSYFSGSYNEQFF	TGTGCCAGCAGTTACTTTTCGGGTTCCTACAATGAGCAGTTCTTC
-	TRBD2	TRBV4-1	TRBJ2-3	CASSQDWTSGGVKGTDTQYF	TGCGCCAGCAGCCAAGATTGGACTAGCGGGGGGGTGAAGGGCACAGATACGCAGTATTTT
-	TRBD2	TRBV27	TRBJ2-3	CASSPGGRNTQYF	TGTGCCAGCTCCCCGGGGGGGCGGAATACGCAGTATTTT
-	-	TRBV11-2	TRBJ1-3	CASSLVAAGGNTIYF	TGTGCCAGCAGCTTAGTTGCAGCGGGCGGAAACACCATATATTTT
-	TRBD1	TRBV28	TRBJ1-1	CASTLRGSGTEAFF	TGTGCCAGCACACTCAGGGGGAGTGGCACTGAAGCTTTCTTT
-	-	TRBV4-3	TRBJ1-1	CASSQEPGNTEAFF	TGCGCCAGCAGCCAAGAACCCGGGAACACTGAAGCTTTCTTT
-	-	TRBV27	TRBJ1-5	CASSLVGTQPQHF	TGTGCCAGCAGTTTAGTTGGGACTCAGCCCCAGCATTTT